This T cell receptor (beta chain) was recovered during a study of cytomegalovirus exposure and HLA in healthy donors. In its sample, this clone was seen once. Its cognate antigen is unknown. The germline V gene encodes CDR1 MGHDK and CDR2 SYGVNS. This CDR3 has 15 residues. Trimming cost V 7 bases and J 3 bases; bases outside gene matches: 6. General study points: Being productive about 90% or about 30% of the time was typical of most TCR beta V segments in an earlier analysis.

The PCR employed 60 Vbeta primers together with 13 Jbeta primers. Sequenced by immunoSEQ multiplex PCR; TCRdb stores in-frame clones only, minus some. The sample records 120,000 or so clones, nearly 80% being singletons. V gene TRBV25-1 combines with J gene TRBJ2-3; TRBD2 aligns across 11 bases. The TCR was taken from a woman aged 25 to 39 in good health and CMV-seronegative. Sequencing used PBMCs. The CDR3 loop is CASKPTSGGTDTQYF. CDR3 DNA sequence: TGTGCCAGCAAGCCAACTAGCGGGGGTACAGATACGCAGTATTTT. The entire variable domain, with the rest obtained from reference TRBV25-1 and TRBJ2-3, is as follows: EADIYQTPRYLVIGTGKKITLECSQTMGHDKMYWYQQDPGMELHLIHYSYGVNSTEKGDLSSESTVSRIRTEHFPLTLESARPSHTSQYLCASKPTSGGTDTQYFGPGTRLTVL.